This T cell receptor (beta chain) was captured in a study of OX40 agonist ivuxolimab in advanced cancers. Study in general: Males comprised about 84% of the group, whose mean age was approximately 60 years (range roughly 20 to 90). Study-level points and caveats: At 0.1 to 3.0 mg/kg and by week 6, CD4+ and CD8+ T cells in the blood had expanded clonally. Which antigen the expanded peripheral T cells recognized is unknown. With doses of 0.1-3.0 mg/kg, partial responders showed among the lowest clonal expansion.

The protocol was immunoSEQ multiplex PCR, while the TCRdb copy is restricted to in-frame clones and leaves out a portion. The data contain about 45,000 clones, 80% of them singletons. The CDR3 runs to 13 residues. The V gene lost 2 bases and the J gene lost 8 bases, with 7 bases spanning the gap. The germline V gene has CDR1 MRHNA and CDR2 SNTAGT. In its sample, this clone was seen once. Its specificity is unknown. The rearrangement uses TRBV6-4 and TRBJ1-6, with D hard to call. The input for sequencing was CD4+ or CD8+ T cells sorted from blood, taken in a trial of the OX40 agonist ivuxolimab. The TCR sequence derives from an adult with an advanced solid tumor such as melanoma, head and neck, liver or kidney cancer. CDR3 protein: CASSDGRDSPLHF. The CDR3 nucleotides read TGTGCCAGCAGTGACGGAAGGGATTCACCCCTCCACTTT.